The clone carrying this T cell receptor (beta chain) has a single count. The J segment lost 8 bases and the V segment lost 5 bases, leaving 7 bases of the junction unmatched. The CDR3 consists of 14 residues. Germline-derived CDR1 and CDR2 are MNHEY and SVGAGI. TCRdb's copy holds only in-frame clones and misses some; the assay was immunoSEQ multiplex PCR. Of around 36,000 clones detected, 92% appear once; the ten largest clones hold about an eighth. This sample is part of a study of T cell changes during pregnancy in multiple sclerosis. The sample consisted of CD8+ T cells from peripheral blood mononuclear cells, taken in the first trimester of pregnancy. This receptor was taken from a female donor with multiple sclerosis, enrolled in a pregnancy study. The chain employs TRBV6-5 and TRBJ1-5; 9 nucleotides line up with TRBD1. The CDR3 sequence: CASSTGQGLEPQHF. As DNA, the CDR3 is TGTGCCAGCAGTACGGGACAGGGATTGGAGCCCCAGCATTTT.